The 6 T cell receptor beta chains given below trace back to one sample, sequenced in a study of T cells after yellow fever vaccination. Using its own MiXCR run on the 5' RACE reads, TCRdb lists one record per CDR3 protein. Of nearly 550,000 distinct CDR3 sequences detected, 15% to 20% appear once; the ten largest clones hold 14%. The material was PBMCs, obtained 15 days after the yellow fever booster vaccination. The receptors here all came from a man aged 30 to 39 who received the YFV17D yellow fever vaccine.

In DNA form, the CDR3 reads TGTGCCAGCAGCTGGACGGGACTAGCGAGGGAGACCCAGTACTTC. It encodes CASSWTGLARETQYF. The chain links TRBV7-2 to TRBJ2-5; 10 bases fit TRBD2. From germline, CDR1 is SGHTA and CDR2 FQGNSA. With 4 bases clipped from V and 5 bases from J, the junction kept 7 bases outside the gene matches. This CDR3 is built from 15 residues.

This chain uses TRBV18 with TRBJ2-7, with D possibly TRBD1 on 6 matching bases. The CDR3 has 15 amino acids. V was trimmed by 2 bases and J by 4 bases, leaving 15 bases between them. Germline lookup yields CDR1 KGHSH and CDR2 LQKENI. CDR3 in amino acids: CASSPVAGDGYEQYF. The CDR3 DNA reads TGTGCCAGCTCACCAGTTGCAGGGGACGGGTACGAGCAGTACTTC.

V gene TRBV7-2 combines with J gene TRBJ2-2; the D is unclear. This CDR3 has 13 residues. The germline V and J ends were trimmed by 5 bases and 5 bases, with 9 bases remaining between them. CDR1 is SGHTA and CDR2 is FQGNSA in the germline V gene. CDR3 in DNA: TGTGCCAGCAGCCAGGACCCTACCGGGGAGCTGTTTTTT. Translating gives CASSQDPTGELFF.

This clonotype was counted between two and nine times. The chain carries TRBV10-2 and TRBJ1-5, with 8 bases lining up with TRBD1. CDR1 is WSHSY and CDR2 is SAAADI in the germline V gene. This CDR3 has 13 amino acids. V lost 4 bases to trimming and J lost 8 bases; unmatched junction nucleotides: 4. Here the CDR3 reads CASSVQGAEPQHF. In nucleotides, the CDR3 is TGCGCCAGCAGTGTCCAGGGGGCGGAGCCCCAGCATTTT.

The sample holds a few counts of this clonotype. The chain employs TRBV7-2 and TRBJ2-5; no clear D gene. Trimming cost V 4 bases and J 1 base, with 10 bases left between them. The CDR3 spans 14 residues. Looked up from germline, CDR1 is SGHTA and CDR2 is FQGNSA. The CDR3 loop is CASSSNLVQETQYF. The CDR3 DNA follows: TGTGCCAGCAGCTCGAATCTCGTCCAAGAGACCCAGTACTTC.

This clonotype was observed many times. Mismatch with germline at one junction end may stem from a read error. The rearrangement joins TRBV7-7 to TRBJ2-1; 11 bases align to TRBD2. The CDR3 is 15 amino acids. Per the germline V gene, CDR1 is SSHAT and CDR2 is FNYEAQ (reference sequence). CDR3: CASSLAGGPGNEQFF. As DNA, the CDR3 is TGTGCTAGCAGCTTAGCGGGAGGGCCAGGCAATGAGCAGTTCTTC.